The 29 T cell receptor beta chains in this list originate from one sample, sequenced in a study of T cells expressing NK-cell markers. TCRdb re-called the 5' RACE reads and gives one entry per CDR3 protein, without DNA. In all, the sample yields 400,000 or so distinct CDR3 sequences. Sequencing used blood T cells: a sorted CD56 or NKG2C T cell subset, CD4+ or CD8+ T cells, or bulk PBMC T cells (not recorded which). Receptors were obtained from a woman aged 45 to 65 in good health.

The chain has TRBV14 and TRBJ2-7; there is no DNA to check the TCRdb D call of TRBD1. CDR1 SGHDN and CDR2 FVKESK come from the germline V gene. The CDR3 spans 13 residues. The CDR3 sequence is CASSPRTGAVQYF.

The V call is TRBV12-3 or TRBV12-4, the J call TRBJ1-1; lacking DNA, the TRBD1 call made by TCRdb goes unchecked. CDR3 length: 14 residues. The CDR3 here is CASSIYRDSSSAFF.

This chain joins TRBV12-5 and TRBJ1-5; TCRdb designates TRBD1, a call that cannot be tested without DNA. Germline assignment: CDR1 LGHNT and CDR2 FRNRAP. This CDR3 contains 17 residues. CDR3 sequence reads: CASGLVWRGRQAQPQHF.

This chain connects TRBV19 to TRBJ2-2. In germline, CDR1 is LNHDA, CDR2 SQIVND (reference sequence). This CDR3 comprises 15 residues. This CDR3 is CASSRKKGITGELFF.

V gene TRBV11-2 combines with J gene TRBJ2-5; the TCRdb D gene call, TRBD2, has no DNA to confirm it. This CDR3 spans 16 amino acids. Germline V gene sequence: CDR1 SGHAT, CDR2 FQNNGV. CDR3 sequence reads: CASSLEKAVGLETQYF.

CDR3 sequence reads: CASSLVLRAGGPFEQFF. The V call is TRBV7-9, the J call TRBJ2-1; lacking DNA, the TRBD2 call made by TCRdb goes unchecked. This CDR3 comprises 17 residues. Looked up from germline, CDR1 is SEHNR and CDR2 is FQNEAQ (reference sequence).

The chain links TRBV11-3 to TRBJ1-1. This CDR3 has 15 amino acids. Germline V gives CDR1 SGHNT, CDR2 YENEEA. CDR3 loop: CASSLGGIMNTEAFF.

The V gene is TRBV20-1, the J gene TRBJ2-5; TCRdb lists TRBD2, though no DNA is available to test this call. The germline gives CDR1 DFQATT, CDR2 SNEGSKA (reference sequence). This CDR3 region has 15 residues. CDR3 residues: CSASHNWAPQETQYF.

The chain has TRBV19 and TRBJ1-1; without DNA, the TCRdb call of TRBD1 cannot be checked. The CDR3 length is 16 residues. From germline, CDR1 is LNHDA and CDR2 SQIVND (reference sequence). The chain's CDR3 is CASSIYPPTGSIEAFF.

The CDR3 loop is CASSRAWDRVEGNTIYF. The V and J genes are TRBV7-9 and TRBJ1-3; absent DNA, TCRdb's TRBD1 call cannot be checked. The CDR3 is 17 residues long. Germline V lookup: CDR1 SEHNR, CDR2 FQNEAQ (reference sequence).

The chain is built from TRBV7-6 and TRBJ1-1; the TCRdb D gene call, TRBD1, has no DNA to confirm it. The CDR3 consists of 15 residues. Germline-derived CDR1 and CDR2 are SGHVS and FNYEAQ. The CDR3 sequence is CASSSTGQKNTEAFF. Full variable domain (rest looked up from reference TRBV7-6 and TRBJ1-1): GAGVSQSPRYKVTKRGQDVALRCDPISGHVSLYWYRQALGQGPEFLTYFNYEAQQDKSGLPNDRFSAERPEGSISTLTIQRTEQRDSAMYRCASSSTGQKNTEAFFGQGTRLTVV.

The rearrangement joins TRBV10-3 to TRBJ2-1. The length of the CDR3 is 12 residues. Germline values: CDR1 ENHRY, CDR2 SYGVKD. This CDR3 reads CATMLLGPEQFF.

The CDR3 spells CASSWPGQPQNRGYTF. This rearrangement joins TRBV4-1 to TRBJ1-2; with no DNA, the TCRdb D assignment of TRBD1 cannot be verified. The CDR3 consists of 16 residues. Germline V lookup: CDR1 MGHRA, CDR2 YSYEKL.

The genes are TRBV7-9 and TRBJ2-1. Germline values: CDR1 SEHNR, CDR2 FQNEAQ (reference sequence). This CDR3 region has 15 residues. The CDR3: CASSLMSDFYNEQFF. The full variable domain, in which reference TRBV7-9 and TRBJ2-1 provide the parts outside the CDR3, is DTGVSQNPRHKITKRGQNVTFRCDPISEHNRLYWYRQTLGQGPEFLTYFQNEAQLEKSRLLSDRFSAERPKGSFSTLEIQRTEQGDSAMYLCASSLMSDFYNEQFFGPGTRLTVL.

The chain has TRBV4-1 and TRBJ1-1; TCRdb's D call, TRBD1, is unchecked because there is no DNA. The CDR3 is made up of 12 amino acids. Germline-derived CDR1 and CDR2 are MGHRA and YSYEKL. The CDR3 sequence is CASRQGPEEAFF.

This rearrangement joins TRBV27 to TRBJ2-2. Germline V gene data show CDR1 as MNHEY and CDR2 as SMNVEV (reference sequence). The CDR3 runs 12 residues. The CDR3 reads CASSFPTGELFF.

The chain carries TRBV24-1 and TRBJ1-5; no DNA is available, so the TRBD1 call from TCRdb remains unchecked. In germline, CDR1 is KGHDR, CDR2 SFDVKD. The CDR3 is 13 amino acids. The CDR3 reads CATGTAEHQPQHF.

This chain links TRBV30 with TRBJ1-6; the TRBD1 assignment by TCRdb is unverifiable without DNA. The CDR3 loop spans 13 amino acids. Germline CDR1 GTSNPN, CDR2 SVGIG (reference sequence). The CDR3 region is CAWSIRGDSPLHF.

The rearrangement joins TRBV12-3 or TRBV12-4 to TRBJ2-3; there is no DNA to check the TCRdb D call of TRBD2. The CDR3 extends over 16 amino acids. The chain's CDR3 is CASSLSGTSGIHTQYF.

The chain combines TRBV29-1 with TRBJ1-1. CDR1 SQVTM and CDR2 ANQGSEA come from the germline V gene. The CDR3 extends over 13 amino acids. CDR3 residues: CSAEEGRVAEAFF.

The V call is TRBV6-4, the J call TRBJ2-5; TCRdb outputs TRBD2, but without DNA this stays unchecked. Germline V gene data show CDR1 as MRHNA and CDR2 as SNTAGT. CDR3 size: 13 residues. This chain's CDR3 is CASSDGEEETQYF.

The chain couples TRBV12-3 or TRBV12-4 to TRBJ1-4; TCRdb reports TRBD1, a call that lacks DNA to check it against. The CDR3 has 15 amino acids. The CDR3 spells CASSRTRDRDEKLFF.

The chain uses TRBV3-1 and TRBJ1-1; TCRdb selects TRBD1, and the lack of DNA leaves this call unchecked. The germline CDR1 and CDR2 sequences are LGHDT and YNNKEL (reference sequence). This CDR3 is 13 amino acids long. CDR3 loop: CASSHNRVTEAFF.

The V call is TRBV13, the J call TRBJ2-7. CDR1 and CDR2 (germline): PRHDT, FYEKMQ (reference sequence). The CDR3 sequence is 15 residues long. The CDR3 spells CASSLVADHSHEQYF.

The rearrangement joins TRBV27 to TRBJ2-2; TCRdb picks TRBD1, but there is no DNA to check that call. The germline CDR1 and CDR2 sequences are MNHEY and SMNVEV (reference sequence). The CDR3 extends over 16 amino acids. The CDR3 sequence is CASSGIGTGDTGELFF.

The chain is built from TRBV14 and TRBJ2-3; TCRdb selects TRBD2, and the lack of DNA leaves this call unchecked. Germline values: CDR1 SGHDN, CDR2 FVKESK. This CDR3 comprises 14 residues. The CDR3 spells CASSSGRVGDTQYF.

The rearrangement uses TRBV4-1 and TRBJ2-3; there is no DNA to check the TCRdb D call of TRBD2. The CDR3 sequence is 16 residues long. CDR1 and CDR2 from the germline V gene are MGHRA and YSYEKL. CDR3 amino acids: CASSLHASGISDTQYF.

CDR3 region: CASSPYQWGHNNEQFF. The V call is TRBV5-6, the J call TRBJ2-1. Germline V lookup: CDR1 SGHDT, CDR2 YYEEEE. This CDR3 contains 16 residues.

The chain is built from TRBV5-6 and TRBJ1-5. This CDR3 has 15 amino acids. The germline V gene encodes CDR1 SGHDT and CDR2 YYEEEE. The CDR3 here is CASSLAQGINQPQHF. Full variable domain (missing parts from reference TRBV5-6 and TRBJ1-5): DAGVTQSPTHLIKTRGQQVTLRCSPKSGHDTVSWYQQALGQGPQFIFQYYEEEERQRGNFPDRFSGHQFPNYSSELNVNALLLGDSALYLCASSLAQGINQPQHFGDGTRLSIL.